This section outlines one T cell receptor beta chain sequence together with its context. In this sample, this clone turned up a few times. What this receptor recognizes is not known. Qualities for individual bases were not recorded, and no much larger clone is one base off. The CDR3 regions of human TCRbeta chains were analyzed by immunosequencing. In the source study's methods: Repertoire TCRs were checked for matches against a reference library of SARS-CoV-2-specific TCRs that had been generated using the MIRA antigen-specificity platform. Breadth meant the fraction of unique TCRs that were SARS-CoV-2-associated, whereas depth meant the fraction of total T cells that were SARS-CoV-2-associated. Using the MIRA data, every spike-specific TCR was mapped to the spike region that the TCR reacted to and assigned to either a CD4 or a CD8 class. Log10-transformed breadth and depth values were compared by one-way ANOVA with Sidak's multiple comparisons tests. Held by TCRdb, this immuneACCESS table contains in-frame sequences only and omits some clones. Under half of the omission traces to an unresolved V gene where checked; the cause of the rest is unknown. V and J calls and clone size come straight from that table; D and trimming were deduced from the DNA. The table for this sample lists 90,000 to 100,000 clones; 85% of them were counted only once. The ten largest clones represent about 4.5% of the sample.

The time point label, read with the paper, signifies: about 28 days (+/-7) after the second vaccine dose. AZD1222 recipients whose second dose came at about 4 weeks and those whose second dose came at about 12 weeks were combined into one group, since spike-specific TCR depth and breadth did not differ between the two schedules. Samples from vaccinated people were obtained from the UK trials COV001 and COV002, which included a single-blind randomized controlled phase 2/3 trial of AZD1222 (ChAdOx1 nCoV-19) in healthy adults. For TCRbeta chain sequencing, PBMC samples from trial participants were taken at day 0 and at day 28 after the second dose. The data derive from a study of T cell responses to AZD1222 COVID-19 vaccine (dated by TCRdb to the early 2020s). About the investigation overall: TCR sequencing was performed for more than 230 trial participants, of whom around 200 were given two doses of AZD1222 and some 26 were given two doses of MenACWY control vaccine. Enrollment into the trials was organized by age into subgroups of 18-55, 56-69 and 70-plus years, and those subgroups contained roughly 140, 27 and 60 TCR-sequenced participants, respectively.

Relative to germline, V is missing 5 bases and J is missing 7 bases, with 13 bases of the junction outside any gene match. Including cysteine and phenylalanine, the CDR3 has 15 amino acids. The kept DNA is CDR3 alone, 45 bases in frame from the first base. CDR1 and CDR2 were assigned from the germline V gene (reference sequence) as SEHNR and FQNEAQ. Study-wide findings and limitations: Participants were mostly white British and included more females than males, and it was suggested by the authors that clonal diversity may have been underestimated. Vaccine-associated CD4 TCRs spanned the whole spike protein, with dominant responses in regions 160-218 and 743-854. A significant rise in spike-specific TCR breadth and depth was observed after two AZD1222 doses relative to day 0 and relative to MenACWY recipients. Conclusions about previously exposed vaccinees are limited because only 6 or 7 AZD1222 recipients were SARS-CoV-2 seropositive at baseline. In the small 56-69-year group, the increase in depth fell short of significance, most likely because of low power. Epitopes outside the regions mutated in the B.1.351 and B.1.1.7 variants were reportedly recognized by nearly half of the unique spike-specific TCRs. Because no day 14 peak-response samples were available, the repertoires could be characterized only after the peak T cell response.

The rearrangement combines TRBV7-9 with TRBJ2-7; 8 bases in the junction line up with TRBD1. The sequence came from an adult who received the AZD1222 COVID-19 vaccine. The sample consisted of peripheral blood, taken 28 days after the second AZD1222 dose. The CDR3 in this case is CASSALETGVGEQYF. In nucleotide form, the sequence is TGTGCCAGCAGCGCGTTGGAGACAGGGGTGGGGGAGCAGTACTTC.